This TCR beta chain is from a study of T cell repertoires in aging, cancer and after chemotherapy (dated by TCRdb to the late 2010s). At the level of the whole study: Donors were distributed across six age groups ranging from 30 or younger to 70 or older, with at least three individuals included per group. In the solid tumor group, paired pre- and post-chemotherapy samples were obtained from brain tumor (glioblastoma) patients receiving temozolomide-based therapy. The full dataset contained several million TCR reads. To look at immunoaging and at how T cells reconstitute after chemotherapy, the study profiled TCR beta repertoires in peripheral blood from both healthy donors and cancer patients. Alongside fewer than 100 healthy donors serving as a reference group, the cohort included approximately 220 cancer patients, of whom roughly 92 had hematological cancers and more than 120 had solid cancers.

On this clonotype: The specificity of this receptor is unknown. No much larger clonotype is one base removed from it; base qualities were not supplied.

Rearranged TRB sequences spanning V, D and J segments were amplified by multiplex touch-down PCR using a mixed TRB-A/B primer pool. Illumina adapters and sample indices were added to the amplicons in two consecutive PCR reactions performed with Phusion HS II polymerase. Amplicons were gel-purified using the NucleoSpin Gel and PCR Clean-up kit and were subsequently checked with Qubit and an Agilent 2100 Bioanalyzer. Libraries were sequenced on an Illumina MiSeq using 600-cycle, single-indexed, paired-end runs. The paper's processing steps were these. Processing of the TRB sequences was carried out with MiXCR versions 2.12 and 3.0.5. A clone was defined as each unique CDR3 nucleotide sequence, and only productive sequences supported by at least two reads were kept. The repertoire metrics were Shannon diversity, evenness, clonality (defined as one minus evenness), and alpha-parameterized diversity profiles covering alpha 0 to 5. The IGoR algorithm was used to compute generation probabilities of clones in paired pre- and post-chemotherapy samples. TCRdb passed the public sequencing reads through fastp at Q25 and MiXCR, retaining productive beta sequences. One record per CDR3 amino acid sequence lists the most common genes and DNA. None of the V and J calls come from the authors' own analysis; TCRdb made them. The table for this sample lists 4,500 to 5,500 distinct CDR3 sequences; around 65% of them were counted only once. Together, the top ten hold roughly 7.9% of the sample.

Genomic DNA extracted from peripheral blood, rather than sorted cells or RNA, was used as the source for amplification of TCR beta rearrangements. The full study reports these points: In healthy donors, the decline in TCR diversity with age was mainly due to loss of richness, whereas in cancer patients loss of evenness also played a role. In both cancer cohorts, median generation probability rose over the chemotherapy interval, which suggests that the repertoire was reconstituted through rebound thymic output. Significantly lower blood TCR diversity and higher clonality were observed in untreated patients with hematological or solid cancers than in age-matched healthy donors. According to the authors, the repertoire data do not permit conclusions about immunological memory after chemotherapy.

Trimming accounts for 6 bases at V and 6 bases at J, while the number of junction bases matched to no gene is 6. The CDR3 starts with the cysteine, ends with the phenylalanine, and has 13 residues. Kept here is only the CDR3 DNA, which spans 39 bases and is read in frame from base 1. From a lookup of the germline V gene (reference sequence), CDR1 and CDR2 are MNHNY and SVGAGI. Sample: blood. This chain joins TRBV6-6 to TRBJ1-1; TRBD1 fits 8 bases in the junction. The sequence was obtained from a human donor with a solid tumor. The CDR3 protein sequence reads: CASRRQGTAEAFF. The DNA sequence is TGTGCCAGCAGACGACAGGGGACCGCTGAAGCTTTCTTT.